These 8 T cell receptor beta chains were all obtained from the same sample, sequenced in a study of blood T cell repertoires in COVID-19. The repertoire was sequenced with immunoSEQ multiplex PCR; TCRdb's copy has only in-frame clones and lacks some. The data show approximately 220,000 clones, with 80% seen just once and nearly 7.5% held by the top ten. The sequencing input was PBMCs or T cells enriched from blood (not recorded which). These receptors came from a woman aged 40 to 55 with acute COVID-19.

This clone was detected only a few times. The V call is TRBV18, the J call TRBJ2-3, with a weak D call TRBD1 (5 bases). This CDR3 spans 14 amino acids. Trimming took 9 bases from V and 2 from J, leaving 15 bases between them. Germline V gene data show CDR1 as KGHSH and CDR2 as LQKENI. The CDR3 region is CASQGRFHTDTQYF. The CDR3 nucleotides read TGTGCCAGTCAGGGTAGATTCCACACAGATACGCAGTATTTT. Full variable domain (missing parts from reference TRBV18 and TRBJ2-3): NAGVMQNPRHLVRRRGQEARLRCSPMKGHSHVYWYRQLPEEGLKFMVYLQKENIIDESGMPKERFSAEFPKEGPSILRIQQVVRGDSAAYFCASQGRFHTDTQYFGPGTRLTVL.

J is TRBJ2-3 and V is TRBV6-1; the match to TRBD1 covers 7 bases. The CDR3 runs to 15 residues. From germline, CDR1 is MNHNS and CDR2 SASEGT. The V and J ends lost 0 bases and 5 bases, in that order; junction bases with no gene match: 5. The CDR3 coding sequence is TGTGCCAGCAGTGAAGCAGGGGCAGGGGGAGATACGCAGTATTTT. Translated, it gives CASSEAGAGGDTQYF.

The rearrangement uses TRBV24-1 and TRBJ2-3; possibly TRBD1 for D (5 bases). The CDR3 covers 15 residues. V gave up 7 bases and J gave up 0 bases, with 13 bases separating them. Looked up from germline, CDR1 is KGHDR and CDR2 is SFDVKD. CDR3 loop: CATRRTTDSTDTQYF. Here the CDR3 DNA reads TGTGCCACCAGGAGAACGACAGATAGCACAGATACGCAGTATTTT.

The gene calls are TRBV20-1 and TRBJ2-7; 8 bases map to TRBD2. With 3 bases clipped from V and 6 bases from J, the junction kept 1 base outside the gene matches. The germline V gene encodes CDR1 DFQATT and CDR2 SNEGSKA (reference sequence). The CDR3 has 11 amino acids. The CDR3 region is CSASRGGEQYF. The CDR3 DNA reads TGCAGTGCTAGCCGGGGGGGCGAGCAGTACTTC.

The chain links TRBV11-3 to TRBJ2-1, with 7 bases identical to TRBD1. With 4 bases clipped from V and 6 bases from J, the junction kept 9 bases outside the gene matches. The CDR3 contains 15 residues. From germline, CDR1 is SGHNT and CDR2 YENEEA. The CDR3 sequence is CASSSGTARANEQFF. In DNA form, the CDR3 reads TGTGCCAGCAGCTCGGGGACAGCCAGGGCCAATGAGCAGTTCTTC. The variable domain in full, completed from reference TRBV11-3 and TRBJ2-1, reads EAGVVQSPRYKIIEKKQPVAFWCNPISGHNTLYWYLQNLGQGPELLIRYENEEAVDDSQLPKDRFSAERLKGVDSTLKIQPAELGDSAVYLCASSSGTARANEQFFGPGTRLTVL.

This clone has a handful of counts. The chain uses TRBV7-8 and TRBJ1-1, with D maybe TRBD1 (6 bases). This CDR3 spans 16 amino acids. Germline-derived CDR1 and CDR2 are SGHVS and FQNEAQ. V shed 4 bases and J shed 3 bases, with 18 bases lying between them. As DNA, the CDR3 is TGTGCCAGCAGCTCCACTGCGGCCCAGGGGTACACTGAAGCTTTCTTT. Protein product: CASSSTAAQGYTEAFF. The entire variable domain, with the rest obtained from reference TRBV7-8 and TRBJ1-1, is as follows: GAGVSQSPRYKVAKRGQDVALRCDPISGHVSLFWYQQALGQGPEFLTYFQNEAQLDKSGLPSDRFFAERPEGSVSTLKIQRTQQEDSAVYLCASSSTAAQGYTEAFFGQGTRLTVV.

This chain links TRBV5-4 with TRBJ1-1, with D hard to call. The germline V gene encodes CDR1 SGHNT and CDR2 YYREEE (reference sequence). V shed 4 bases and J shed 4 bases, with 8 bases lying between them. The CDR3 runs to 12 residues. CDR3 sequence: CASSKGVTEAFF. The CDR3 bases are TGTGCCAGCAGCAAGGGAGTCACTGAAGCTTTCTTT.

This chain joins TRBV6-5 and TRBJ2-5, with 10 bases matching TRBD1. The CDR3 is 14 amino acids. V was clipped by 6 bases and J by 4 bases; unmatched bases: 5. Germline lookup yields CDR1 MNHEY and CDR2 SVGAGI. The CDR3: CASRDRGLGETQYF. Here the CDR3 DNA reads TGTGCCAGCAGAGACAGGGGGCTGGGAGAGACCCAGTACTTC.